This record looks at one T cell receptor (beta chain) sequence and its context. Its antigen remains unidentified. The entry originates in a study of regulatory T cells in long-lasting Graves disease. According to the study, TCR beta libraries were built with iRepertoire HTBI primers and CDR3-region Arm-PCR. A single record per CDR3 protein comes from TCRdb applying MiXCR to the multiplex PCR reads. The sample holds around 510,000 distinct CDR3 sequences, around 21% seen once. Time point in this sample: persistent/refractory GD, antithyroid drugs over 5 years with positive TRAb. Following extraction of RNA from PBMCs, that RNA was used to make the TCR library. This CDR3 is 16 amino acids long. V lost 3 bases and J lost 5; bases outside the gene matches: 7. From germline, CDR1 is MDHEN and CDR2 SYDVKM. Findings and caveats of the study: The study found TRBV28, TRBJ1-2 and TRBJ2-5 favored in persistent disease.

The receptor was isolated from a female donor with Graves disease. Sample: peripheral blood mononuclear cells (PBMCs), taken when the disease was refractory, from a patient treated with antithyroid drugs. This sequence joins TRBV28 and TRBJ2-3; 11 bases align to TRBD2. The CDR3 bases are TGTGCCAGCAGTTTCCTACTAGCGGGAGCTATAGATACGCAGTATTTT. Translated: CASSFLLAGAIDTQYF. The full variable domain, with the rest looked up from reference TRBV28 and TRBJ2-3, is DVKVTQSSRYLVKRTGEKVFLECVQDMDHENMFWYRQDPGLGLRLIYFSYDVKMKEKGDIPEGYSVSREKKERFSLILESASTNQTSMYLCASSFLLAGAIDTQYFGPGTRLTVL.